These 3 T cell receptor beta chains share one sample of origin, sequenced in a study of regulatory T cells in long-lasting Graves disease. With iRepertoire HTBI primers and Arm-PCR of CDR3 regions, TCR beta libraries were built. TCRdb fed the multiplex PCR reads into MiXCR, producing one record per CDR3 protein. This sample yields about 420,000 distinct CDR3 sequences, of which 16% are seen a single time; 20% to 25% belongs to the top ten. Time point meaning: newly diagnosed GD, antithyroid drugs for less than 3 months. TCR sequences were obtained from RNA taken from PBMCs. These records were also assigned to another study, of T cells in Graves' hyperthyroidism and ophthalmopathy.

The sample consisted of peripheral blood mononuclear cells (PBMCs), taken at new diagnosis, from a patient treated with antithyroid drugs. These receptors were obtained from a woman aged 18-29 years with Graves disease.

The chain employs TRBV15 and TRBJ2-6; 12 nucleotides line up with TRBD2. This CDR3 comprises 19 residues. Germline lookup yields CDR1 LNHNV and CDR2 YYDKDF (reference sequence). J was trimmed by 2 bases and V by 1 base; bases with no gene match: 6. This CDR3 is CATSRATSGSYTGANVLTF. CDR3 nucleotide sequence: TGTGCCACCAGCAGAGCGACTAGCGGGAGCTATACTGGGGCCAACGTCCTGACTTTC.

This clonotype was recorded many times. The V and J genes are TRBV27 and TRBJ1-1; 7 positions agree with TRBD1. Trimming cost V 5 bases and J 1 base; bases outside gene matches: 4. Germline values: CDR1 MNHEY, CDR2 SMNVEV (reference sequence). CDR3 length: 14 residues. The CDR3 sequence: CASSPRGQNTEAFF. DNA for the CDR3: TGTGCCAGCAGTCCAAGGGGGCAGAACACTGAAGCTTTCTTT.

This clonotype was detected ten times or more. The chain carries TRBV5-8 and TRBJ2-1, with D tentatively TRBD1 (5 bases). This CDR3 has 16 amino acids. The V gene lost 0 bases and the J gene lost 8 bases, with 18 bases spanning the gap. Looked up from germline, CDR1 is SGHTS and CDR2 is YDEGEE. In DNA form, the CDR3 reads TGTGCCAGCAGCTTGGGACAGTCTTGGGATTACCATGAGCAGTTCTTC. It specifies CASSLGQSWDYHEQFF.